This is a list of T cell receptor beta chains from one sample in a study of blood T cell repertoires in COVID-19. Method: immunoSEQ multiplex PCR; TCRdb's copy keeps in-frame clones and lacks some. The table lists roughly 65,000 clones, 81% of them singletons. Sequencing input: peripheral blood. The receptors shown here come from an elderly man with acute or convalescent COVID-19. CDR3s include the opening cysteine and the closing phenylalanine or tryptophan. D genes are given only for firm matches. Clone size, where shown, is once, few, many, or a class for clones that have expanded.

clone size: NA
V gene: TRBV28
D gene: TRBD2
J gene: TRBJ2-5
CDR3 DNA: TGTGCCAGCAGTTTAGTTTTAGAGACAGTCTCCGGGACGGGAGGGCCGAGAGAGACCCAGTACTTC
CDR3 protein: CASSLVLETVSGTGGPRETQYF

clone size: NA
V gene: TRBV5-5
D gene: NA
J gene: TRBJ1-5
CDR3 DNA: TGTGCCAGCAGCTTGGATGGGGACACGGGCAATCCCCAGCATTTT
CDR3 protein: CASSLDGDTGNPQHF

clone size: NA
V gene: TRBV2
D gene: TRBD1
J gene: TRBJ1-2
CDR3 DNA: TGTGCCAGCAGTGGGACAGGCACTCTTAACTATGGCTACACCTTC
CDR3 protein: CASSGTGTLNYGYTF

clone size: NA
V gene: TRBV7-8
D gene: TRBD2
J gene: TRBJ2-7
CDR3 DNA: TGTGCCAGCAGTAGACTAGCGGGGGTCTACGAGCAGTACTTC
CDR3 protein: CASSRLAGVYEQYF

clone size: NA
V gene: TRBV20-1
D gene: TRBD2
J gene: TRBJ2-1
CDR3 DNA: TGCAGTGCTAGTGAGCGGGAGACCTACAATGAGCAGTTCTTC
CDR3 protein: CSASERETYNEQFF

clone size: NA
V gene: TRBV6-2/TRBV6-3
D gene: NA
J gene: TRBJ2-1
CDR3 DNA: TGTGCCAGCAGCACGGGATCTTGGAATGAGCAGTTCTTC
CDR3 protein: CASSTGSWNEQFF

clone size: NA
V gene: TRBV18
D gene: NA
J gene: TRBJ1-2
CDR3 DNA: TGTGCCAGCTCACAGGATAGAGGGTATGGCTACACCTTC
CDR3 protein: CASSQDRGYGYTF

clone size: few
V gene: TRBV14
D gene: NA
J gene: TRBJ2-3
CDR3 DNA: TGTGCCAGCAGCCAAGTCTGGCAACGAGGGTGGTCGAGAGGCACAGATACGCAGTATTTT
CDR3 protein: CASSQVWQRGWSRGTDTQYF

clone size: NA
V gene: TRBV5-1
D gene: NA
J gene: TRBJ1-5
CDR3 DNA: TGCGCCAGCAGCTTGGATTTTGAGCGGCCCCAGCATTTT
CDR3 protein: CASSLDFERPQHF

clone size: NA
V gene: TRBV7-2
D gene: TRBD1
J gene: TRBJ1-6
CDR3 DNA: TGTGCCAGCAGCTTGACAGGGAGTATTTCACCCCTCCACTTT
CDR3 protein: CASSLTGSISPLHF

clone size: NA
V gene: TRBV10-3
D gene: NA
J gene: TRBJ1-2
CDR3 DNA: TGTGCCATCAGCGGGGGGTGGAAAGGGGACTATGGCTACACCTTC
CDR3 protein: CAISGGWKGDYGYTF

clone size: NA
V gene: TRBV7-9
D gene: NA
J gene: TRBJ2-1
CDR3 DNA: TGTGCCAGCAGCTCATGGGCTAGCATGCCAACCTACAATGAGCAGTTCTTC
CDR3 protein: CASSSWASMPTYNEQFF

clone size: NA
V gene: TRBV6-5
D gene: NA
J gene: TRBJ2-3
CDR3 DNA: TGTGCCAGCAGTCCAAGACTCAGAGATACGCAGTATTTT
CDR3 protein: CASSPRLRDTQYF

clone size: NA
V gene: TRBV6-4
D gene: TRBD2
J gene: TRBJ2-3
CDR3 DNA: TGTGCCAGCAGTGTCGGACTAGCGGGGGGAGCAGATACGCAGTATTTT
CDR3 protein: CASSVGLAGGADTQYF

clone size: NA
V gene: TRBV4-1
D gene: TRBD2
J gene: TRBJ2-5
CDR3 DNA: TGCGCCAGCAGCCAAGGGACTAGCGGGTCGGGAGAGACCCAGTACTTC
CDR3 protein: CASSQGTSGSGETQYF

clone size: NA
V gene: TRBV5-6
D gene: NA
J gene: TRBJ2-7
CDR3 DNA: TGTGCCAGCAGCTTGCTGACTGGAACCTACGAGCAGTACTTC
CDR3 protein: CASSLLTGTYEQYF

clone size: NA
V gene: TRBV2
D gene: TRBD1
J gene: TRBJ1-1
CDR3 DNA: TGTGCCACCTCTCGGACAGGGTTGAACACTGAAGCTTTCTTT
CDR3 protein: CATSRTGLNTEAFF